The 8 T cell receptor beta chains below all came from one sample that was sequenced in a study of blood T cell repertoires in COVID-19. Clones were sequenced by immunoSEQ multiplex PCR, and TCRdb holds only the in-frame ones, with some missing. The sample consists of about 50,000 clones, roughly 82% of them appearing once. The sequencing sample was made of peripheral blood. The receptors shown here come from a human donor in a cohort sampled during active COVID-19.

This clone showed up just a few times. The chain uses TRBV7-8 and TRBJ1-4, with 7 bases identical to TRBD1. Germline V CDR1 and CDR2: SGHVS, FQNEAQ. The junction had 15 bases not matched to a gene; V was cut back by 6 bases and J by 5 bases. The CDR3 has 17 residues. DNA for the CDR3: TGTGCCAGCAGTCCAGGGGGTTACAGCACTAAAAATGAAAAACTGTTTTTT. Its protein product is CASSPGGYSTKNEKLFF.

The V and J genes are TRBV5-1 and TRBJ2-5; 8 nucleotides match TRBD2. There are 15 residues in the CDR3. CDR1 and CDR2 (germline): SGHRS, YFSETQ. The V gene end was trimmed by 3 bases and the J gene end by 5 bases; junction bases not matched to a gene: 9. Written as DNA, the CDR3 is TGCGCCAGCAGCTCAACGGGACTAGGTGCGGAGACCCAGTACTTC. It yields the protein CASSSTGLGAETQYF.

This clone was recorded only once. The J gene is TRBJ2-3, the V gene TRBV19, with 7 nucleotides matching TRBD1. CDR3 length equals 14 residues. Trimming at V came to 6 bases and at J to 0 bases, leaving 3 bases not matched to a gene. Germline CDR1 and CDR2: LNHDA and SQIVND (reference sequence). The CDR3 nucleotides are TGTGCCAGTAGCATGGACAGGAGCACAGATACGCAGTATTTT. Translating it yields CASSMDRSTDTQYF. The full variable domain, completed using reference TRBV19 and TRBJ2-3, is DGGITQSPKYLFRKEGQNVTLSCEQNLNHDAMYWYRQDPGQGLRLIYYSQIVNDFQKGDIAEGYSVSREKKESFPLTVTSAQKNPTAFYLCASSMDRSTDTQYFGPGTRLTVL.

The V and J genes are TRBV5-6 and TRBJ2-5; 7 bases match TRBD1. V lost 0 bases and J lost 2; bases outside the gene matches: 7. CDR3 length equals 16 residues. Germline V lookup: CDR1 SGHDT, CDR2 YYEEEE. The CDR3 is CASSLERQGTQETQYF. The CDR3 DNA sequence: TGTGCCAGCAGCTTGGAGCGACAGGGTACACAAGAGACCCAGTACTTC.

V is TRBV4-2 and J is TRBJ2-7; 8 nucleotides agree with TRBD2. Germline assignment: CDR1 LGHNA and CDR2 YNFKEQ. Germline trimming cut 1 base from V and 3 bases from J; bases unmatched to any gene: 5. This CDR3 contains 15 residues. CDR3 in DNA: TGTGCCAGCAGCCAAGTATCTAGCGGGTACTACGAGCAGTACTTC. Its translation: CASSQVSSGYYEQYF.

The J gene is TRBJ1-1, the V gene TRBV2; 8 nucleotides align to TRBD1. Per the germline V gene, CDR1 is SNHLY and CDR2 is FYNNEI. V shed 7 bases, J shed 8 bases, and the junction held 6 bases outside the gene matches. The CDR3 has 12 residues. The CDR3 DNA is TGTGCCAGCAAACCAGGGGGCGTGGAAGCTTTCTTT. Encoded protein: CASKPGGVEAFF.

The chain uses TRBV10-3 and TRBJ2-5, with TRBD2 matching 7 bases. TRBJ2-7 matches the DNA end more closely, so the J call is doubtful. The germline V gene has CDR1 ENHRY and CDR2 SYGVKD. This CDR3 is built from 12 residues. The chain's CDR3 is CAIGTTSYEQYF. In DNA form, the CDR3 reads TGTGCCATCGGGACTACCTCCTACGAGCAGTACTTC.

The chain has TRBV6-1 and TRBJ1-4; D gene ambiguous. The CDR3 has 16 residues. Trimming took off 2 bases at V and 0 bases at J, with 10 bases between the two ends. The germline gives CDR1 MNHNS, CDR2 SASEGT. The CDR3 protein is CASSESFESTNEKLFF. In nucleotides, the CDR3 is TGTGCCAGCAGTGAAAGTTTTGAGTCAACTAATGAAAAACTGTTTTTT.